This entry features one T cell receptor (beta chain) sequence. The antigen remains unidentified. The CDR3 runs to 12 residues. Trimming removed 6 bases from V and 7 bases from J, with 16 bases in between. The germline V gene encodes CDR1 SQVTM and CDR2 ANQGSEA. This sample is drawn from a study of identical twins. Study-wide points: With abundant cord blood beta clonotypes, insertions were fewer; memory repertoires showed no such pattern.

Healthy Caucasian donors formed the entire cohort. MiXCR, run by TCRdb on the 5' RACE reads, gives a single entry per CDR3 protein. The table shows 400,000 to 600,000 distinct CDR3 sequences, with about a fifth occurring only once. This sample also appeared in a second study, on yellow fever vaccine responses in identical twins.

The specimen was CD4+ T cells sorted from blood. This sequence originates from a woman under 30 in good health. The V and J genes are TRBV29-1 and TRBJ2-7, with D perhaps being TRBD1 or TRBD2 (5 bases each). CDR3 sequence reads: CSVGIVQGEQYF. The CDR3 region has the DNA TGCAGCGTCGGGATCGTTCAGGGAGAGCAGTACTTC.